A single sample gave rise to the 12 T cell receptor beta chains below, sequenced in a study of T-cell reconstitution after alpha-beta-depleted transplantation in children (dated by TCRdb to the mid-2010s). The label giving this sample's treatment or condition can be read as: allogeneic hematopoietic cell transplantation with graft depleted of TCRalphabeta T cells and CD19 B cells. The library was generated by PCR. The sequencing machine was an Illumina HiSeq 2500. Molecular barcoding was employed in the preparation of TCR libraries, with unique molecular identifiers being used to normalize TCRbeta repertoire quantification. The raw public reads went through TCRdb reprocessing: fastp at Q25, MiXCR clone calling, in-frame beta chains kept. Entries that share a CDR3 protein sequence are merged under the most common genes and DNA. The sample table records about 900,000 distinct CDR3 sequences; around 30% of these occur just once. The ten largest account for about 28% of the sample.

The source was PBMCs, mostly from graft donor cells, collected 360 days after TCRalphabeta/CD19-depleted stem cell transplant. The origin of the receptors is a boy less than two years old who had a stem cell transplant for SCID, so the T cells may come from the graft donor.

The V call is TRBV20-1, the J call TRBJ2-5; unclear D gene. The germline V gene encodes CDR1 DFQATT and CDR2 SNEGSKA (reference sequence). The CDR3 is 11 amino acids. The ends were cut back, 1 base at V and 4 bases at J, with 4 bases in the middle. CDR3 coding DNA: TGCAGTGCTAGAGCCGCAGAGACCCAGTACTTC. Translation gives CSARAAETQYF.

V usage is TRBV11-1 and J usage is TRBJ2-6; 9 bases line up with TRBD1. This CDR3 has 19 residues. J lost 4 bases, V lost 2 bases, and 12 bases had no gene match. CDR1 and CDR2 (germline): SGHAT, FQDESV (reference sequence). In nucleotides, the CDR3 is TGTGCCAGCAGCTTACTACGGGACAGGGAAGCCTACGGGGCCAACGTCCTGACTTTC. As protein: CASSLLRDREAYGANVLTF. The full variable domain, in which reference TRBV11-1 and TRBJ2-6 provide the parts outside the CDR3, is EAEVAQSPRYKITEKSQAVAFWCDPISGHATLYWYRQILGQGPELLVQFQDESVVDDSQLPKDRFSAERLKGVDSTLKIQPAELGDSAMYLCASSLLRDREAYGANVLTFGAGSRLTVL.

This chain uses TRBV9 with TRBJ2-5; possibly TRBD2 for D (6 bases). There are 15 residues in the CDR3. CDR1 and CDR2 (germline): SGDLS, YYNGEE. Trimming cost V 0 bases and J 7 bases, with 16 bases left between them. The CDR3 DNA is TGTGCCAGCAGCGTAGTGTCGGGCGCCGGGGGGACCCAGTACTTC. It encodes CASSVVSGAGGTQYF.

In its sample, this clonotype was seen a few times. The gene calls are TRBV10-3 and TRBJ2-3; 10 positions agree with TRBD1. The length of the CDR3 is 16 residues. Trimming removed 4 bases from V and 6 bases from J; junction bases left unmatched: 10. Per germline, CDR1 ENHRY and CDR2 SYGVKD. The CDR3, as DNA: TGTGCCATCAGTGCACCGCCGGGACAGGGGAGGGATACGCAGTATTTT. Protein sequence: CAISAPPGQGRDTQYF.

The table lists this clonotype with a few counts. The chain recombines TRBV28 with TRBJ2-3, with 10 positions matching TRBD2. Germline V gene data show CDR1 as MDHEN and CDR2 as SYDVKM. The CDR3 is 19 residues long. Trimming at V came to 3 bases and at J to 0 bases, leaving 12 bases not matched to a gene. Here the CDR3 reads CASSFSSPSGGPSTDTQYF. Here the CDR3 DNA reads TGTGCCAGCAGTTTTAGCTCCCCTAGCGGGGGTCCTAGCACAGATACGCAGTATTTT. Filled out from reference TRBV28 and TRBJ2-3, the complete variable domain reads DVKVTQSSRYLVKRTGEKVFLECVQDMDHENMFWYRQDPGLGLRLIYFSYDVKMKEKGDIPEGYSVSREKKERFSLILESASTNQTSMYLCASSFSSPSGGPSTDTQYFGPGTRLTVL.

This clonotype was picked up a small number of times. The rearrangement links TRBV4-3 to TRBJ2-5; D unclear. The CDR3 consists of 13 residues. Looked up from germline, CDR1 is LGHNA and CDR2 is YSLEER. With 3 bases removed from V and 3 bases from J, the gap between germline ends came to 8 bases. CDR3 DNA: TGCGCCAGCAGCCACGTTGGGGAAGAGACCCAGTACTTC. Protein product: CASSHVGEETQYF.

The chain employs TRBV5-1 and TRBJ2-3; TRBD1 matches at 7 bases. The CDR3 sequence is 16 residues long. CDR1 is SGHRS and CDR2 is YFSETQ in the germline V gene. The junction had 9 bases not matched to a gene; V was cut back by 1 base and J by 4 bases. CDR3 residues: CASSLFGPGTADTQYF. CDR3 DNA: TGCGCCAGCAGCTTGTTTGGTCCGGGGACAGCAGATACGCAGTATTTT.

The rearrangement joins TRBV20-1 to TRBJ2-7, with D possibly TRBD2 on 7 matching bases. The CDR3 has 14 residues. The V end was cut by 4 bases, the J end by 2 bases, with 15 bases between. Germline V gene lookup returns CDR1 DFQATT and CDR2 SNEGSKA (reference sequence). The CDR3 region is CSATSKGGAYEQYF. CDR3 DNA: TGCAGTGCTACCTCTAAAGGGGGGGCCTACGAGCAGTACTTC.

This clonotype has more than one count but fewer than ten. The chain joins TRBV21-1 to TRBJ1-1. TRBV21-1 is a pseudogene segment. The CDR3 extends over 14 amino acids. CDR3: CASSSGLWNTEAFF. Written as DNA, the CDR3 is TGTGCCAGCAGCAGCGGTTTATGGAACACTGAAGCTTTCTTT.

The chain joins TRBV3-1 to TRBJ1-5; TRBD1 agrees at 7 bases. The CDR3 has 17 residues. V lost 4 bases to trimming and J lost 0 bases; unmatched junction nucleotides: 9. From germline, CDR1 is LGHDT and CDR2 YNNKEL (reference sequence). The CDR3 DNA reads TGTGCCAGCAGCCCCAAAGACAGGGATTATAGCAATCAGCCCCAGCATTTT. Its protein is CASSPKDRDYSNQPQHF.

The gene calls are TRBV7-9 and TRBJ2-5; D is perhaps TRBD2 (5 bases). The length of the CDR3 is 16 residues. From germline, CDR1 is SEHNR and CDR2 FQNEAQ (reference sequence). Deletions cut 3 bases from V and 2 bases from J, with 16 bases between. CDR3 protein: CASSFSWKGAQETQYF. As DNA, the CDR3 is TGTGCCAGCAGCTTCTCGTGGAAGGGAGCACAAGAGACCCAGTACTTC.

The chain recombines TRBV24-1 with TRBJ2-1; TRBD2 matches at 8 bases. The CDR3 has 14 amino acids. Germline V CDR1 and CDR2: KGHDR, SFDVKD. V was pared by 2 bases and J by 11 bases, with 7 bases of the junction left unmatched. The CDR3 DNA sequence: TGTGCCACCAGTGATTCTCGGGAGGGCTGGAAGCAGTTCTTC. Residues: CATSDSREGWKQFF.